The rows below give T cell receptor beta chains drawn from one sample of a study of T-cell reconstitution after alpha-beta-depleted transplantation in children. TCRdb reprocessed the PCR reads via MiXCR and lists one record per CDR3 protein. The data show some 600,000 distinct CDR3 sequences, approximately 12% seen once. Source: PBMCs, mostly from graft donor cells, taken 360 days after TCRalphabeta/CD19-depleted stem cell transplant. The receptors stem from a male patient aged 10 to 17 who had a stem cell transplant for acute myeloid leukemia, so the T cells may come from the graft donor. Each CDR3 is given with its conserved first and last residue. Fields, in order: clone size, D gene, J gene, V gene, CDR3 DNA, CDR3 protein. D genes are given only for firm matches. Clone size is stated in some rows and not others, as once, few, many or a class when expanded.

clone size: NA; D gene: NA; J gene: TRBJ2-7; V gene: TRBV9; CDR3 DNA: TGTGCCAGCAGCGTAGGACCCAGCGGGCTCTCCTACGAGCAGTACTTC; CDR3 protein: CASSVGPSGLSYEQYF
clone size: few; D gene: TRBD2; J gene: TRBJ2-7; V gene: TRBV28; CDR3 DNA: TGTGCCAGCAGTTTGGCTAGCGGGAGGGCCTCCTACGAGCAGTACTTC; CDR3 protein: CASSLASGRASYEQYF
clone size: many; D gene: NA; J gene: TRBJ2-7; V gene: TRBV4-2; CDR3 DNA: TGTGCCAGCAGCCAAGACCTCCAACATTGGATCAGCTACGAGCAGTACTTC; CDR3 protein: CASSQDLQHWISYEQYF
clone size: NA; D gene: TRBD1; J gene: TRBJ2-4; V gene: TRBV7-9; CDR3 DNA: TGTGCCAGCAGCCTCAGGGGGCCCTTAGCCAAAAACATTCAGTACTTC; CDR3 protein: CASSLRGPLAKNIQYF
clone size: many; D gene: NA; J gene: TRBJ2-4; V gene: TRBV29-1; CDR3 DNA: TGCAGCGTACAGGGTAGAGAGAACATTCAGTACTTC; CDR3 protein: CSVQGRENIQYF
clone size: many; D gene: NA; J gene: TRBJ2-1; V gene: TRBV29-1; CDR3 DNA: TGCAGCGTGGTAGGGGCAGCGGGCTTCTACAATGAGCAGTTCTTC; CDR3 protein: CSVVGAAGFYNEQFF
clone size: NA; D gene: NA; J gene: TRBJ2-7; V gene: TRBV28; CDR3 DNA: TGTACCAGCAGTGCTTACACCCCCAAGAACGAGCAGTACTTC; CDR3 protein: CTSSAYTPKNEQYF
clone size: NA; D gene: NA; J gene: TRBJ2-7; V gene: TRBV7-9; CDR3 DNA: TGTGCCAGCAGCTTAGGCGCGGGGCATTCCGAGCAGTACTTC; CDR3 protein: CASSLGAGHSEQYF
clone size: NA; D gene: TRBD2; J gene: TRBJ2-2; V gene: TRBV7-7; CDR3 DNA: TGTGCTAGCAGCGCGGGACTAGTGCAGGGCGGGGAGCTGTTTTTT; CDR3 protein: CASSAGLVQGGELFF
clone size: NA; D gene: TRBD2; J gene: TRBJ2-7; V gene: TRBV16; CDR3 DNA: TGTGCCAGCAGCACTAGCGGGGTAATCTACGAGCAGTACTTC; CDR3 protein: CASSTSGVIYEQYF
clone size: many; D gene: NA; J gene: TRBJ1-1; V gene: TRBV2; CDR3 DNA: TGTGCCAGCAGACTGGGGGGTTTCAATCCAAGGACTGAAGCTTTCTTT; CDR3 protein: CASRLGGFNPRTEAFF
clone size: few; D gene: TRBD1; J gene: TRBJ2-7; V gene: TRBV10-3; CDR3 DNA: TGTGCCATCAGTGTTGACAGGGGGAATAGCGAGCAGTACTTC; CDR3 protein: CAISVDRGNSEQYF
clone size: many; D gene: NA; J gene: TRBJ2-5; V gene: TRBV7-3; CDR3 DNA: TGTGCCAGCAGCCAATCCGGGACCCAAGAGACCCAGTACTTC; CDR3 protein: CASSQSGTQETQYF
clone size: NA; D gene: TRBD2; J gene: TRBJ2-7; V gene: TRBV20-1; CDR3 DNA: TGCAGTGCTAGAGTCATTACTAGCGGGAGGTTGATCTACGAGCAGTACTTC; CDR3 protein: CSARVITSGRLIYEQYF
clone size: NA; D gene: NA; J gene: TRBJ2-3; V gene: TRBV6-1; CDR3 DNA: TGTGCCAGCAGCCCGGCCGGGACCTGGGGCACAGATACGCAGTATTTT; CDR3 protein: CASSPAGTWGTDTQYF
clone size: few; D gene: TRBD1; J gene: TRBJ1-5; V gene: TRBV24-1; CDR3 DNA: TGTGCCACCAGTGACCACAGGGGGCTGGAACAGCCCCAGCATTTT; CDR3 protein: CATSDHRGLEQPQHF
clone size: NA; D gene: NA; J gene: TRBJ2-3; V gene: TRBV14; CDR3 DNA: TGTGCCACTACTTACACAGATACGCAGTATTTT; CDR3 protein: CATTYTDTQYF
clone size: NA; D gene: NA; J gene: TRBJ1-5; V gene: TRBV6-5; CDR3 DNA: TGTGCCAGCAGTACTGGGGGGACCGGCAATCAGCCCCAGCATTTT; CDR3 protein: CASSTGGTGNQPQHF
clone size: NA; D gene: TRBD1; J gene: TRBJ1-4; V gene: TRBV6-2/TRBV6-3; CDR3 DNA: TGTGCCAGCAGTCCTCGCGACAGGGGACTTAATGAAAAACTGTTTTTT; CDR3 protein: CASSPRDRGLNEKLFF
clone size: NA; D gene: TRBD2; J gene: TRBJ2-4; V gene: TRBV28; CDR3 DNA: TGTGCCAGCAGTCCCCCAACTAGCGGGGTAGCCAAAAACATTCAGTACTTC; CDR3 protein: CASSPPTSGVAKNIQYF
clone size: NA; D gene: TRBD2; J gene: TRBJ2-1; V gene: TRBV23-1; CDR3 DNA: TGCGCCAGCAGTCAAGGGACTAGCGGGAGATACAATGAGCAGTTCTTC; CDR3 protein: CASSQGTSGRYNEQFF
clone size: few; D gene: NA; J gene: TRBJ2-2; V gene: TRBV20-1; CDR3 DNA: TGCAGTGTCAAAAGGTCCACCGGGGAGCTGTTTTTT; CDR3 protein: CSVKRSTGELFF
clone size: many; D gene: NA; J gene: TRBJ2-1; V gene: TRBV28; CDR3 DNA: TGTGCCAGCAGTTTATTCGCCGCCCGACCTCGGGAGCAGTTCTTC; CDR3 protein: CASSLFAARPREQFF
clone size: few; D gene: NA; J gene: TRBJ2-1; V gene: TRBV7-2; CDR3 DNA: TGTGCCAGCAGCCCGCCCCCTATCTACAATGAGCAGTTCTTC; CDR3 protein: CASSPPPIYNEQFF
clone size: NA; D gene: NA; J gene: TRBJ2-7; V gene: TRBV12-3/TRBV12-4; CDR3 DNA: TGTGCCAGCAGTCGTAAGGGGGGGGCCGAGCAGTACTTC; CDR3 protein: CASSRKGGAEQYF
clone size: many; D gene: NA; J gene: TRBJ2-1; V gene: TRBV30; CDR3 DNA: TGTGCCTGGAGACAGGGATCCTACAATGAGCAGTTCTTC; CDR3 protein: CAWRQGSYNEQFF
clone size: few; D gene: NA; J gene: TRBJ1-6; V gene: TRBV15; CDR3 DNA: TGTGCCACCAGCAGAGACGGAGGGGATTTGGGTTCACCCCTCCACTTT; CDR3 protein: CATSRDGGDLGSPLHF
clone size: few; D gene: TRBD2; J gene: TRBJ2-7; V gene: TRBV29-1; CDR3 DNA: TGCAGCGTTGAAGGGGGCCGCGGGAGCAATGCCTCCTACGAGCAGTACTTC; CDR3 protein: CSVEGGRGSNASYEQYF
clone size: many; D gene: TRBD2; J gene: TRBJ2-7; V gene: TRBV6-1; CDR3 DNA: TGTGCCGGTACTAGCGGGAGAAGCCACGAGCAGTACTTC; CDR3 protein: CAGTSGRSHEQYF
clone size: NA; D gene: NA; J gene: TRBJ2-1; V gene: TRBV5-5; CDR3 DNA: TGTGCCAGCAGCTTGGTGGGAGGAATTTATGAGCAGTTCTTC; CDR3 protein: CASSLVGGIYEQFF
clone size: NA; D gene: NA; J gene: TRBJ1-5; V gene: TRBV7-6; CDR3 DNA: TGTGCCAGCAGCTTAGAACCAGGGTATAGCAATCAGCCCCAGCATTTT; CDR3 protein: CASSLEPGYSNQPQHF
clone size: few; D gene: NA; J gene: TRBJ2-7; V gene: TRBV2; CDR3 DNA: TGTGCCAGCATTACCCCTCCTACTACCTACGAGCAGTACTTC; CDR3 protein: CASITPPTTYEQYF
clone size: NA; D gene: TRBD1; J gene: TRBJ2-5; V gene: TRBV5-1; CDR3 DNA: TGCGCCAGCAGCTTGAAGGGGGCTATTGAGACCCAGTACTTC; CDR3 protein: CASSLKGAIETQYF
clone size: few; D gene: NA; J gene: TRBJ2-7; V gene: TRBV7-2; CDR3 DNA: TGTGCCAGCAGCTTAGTGGGAGGGGGGGGACCCACGTACGAGCAGTACTTC; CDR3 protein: CASSLVGGGGPTYEQYF
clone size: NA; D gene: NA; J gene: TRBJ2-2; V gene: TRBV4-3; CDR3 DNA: TGCGCCAGCAGCCTTGGCACGGGAACATTGGCCGGGGAGCTGTTTTTT; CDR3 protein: CASSLGTGTLAGELFF
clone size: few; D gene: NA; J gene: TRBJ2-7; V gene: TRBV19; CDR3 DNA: TGTGCCAGTAGTATCATGGGGTCCGCCTACGAGCAGTACTTC; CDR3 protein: CASSIMGSAYEQYF
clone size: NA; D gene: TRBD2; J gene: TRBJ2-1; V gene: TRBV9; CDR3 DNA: TGTGCCAGCAGCGCCTTAGCGGGTCCCAGCTCCTACAATGAGCAGTTCTTC; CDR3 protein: CASSALAGPSSYNEQFF
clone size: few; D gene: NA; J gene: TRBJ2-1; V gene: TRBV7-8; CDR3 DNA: TGTGCCAGCAGCTTAGCGACGATAGCGGTGGGGTACAATGAGCAGTTCTTC; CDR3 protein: CASSLATIAVGYNEQFF
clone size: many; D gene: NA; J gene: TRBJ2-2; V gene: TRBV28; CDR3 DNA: TGTGCCAGCAGTTTAGGGGGCCCCACCGGGGAGCTGTTTTTT; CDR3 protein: CASSLGGPTGELFF
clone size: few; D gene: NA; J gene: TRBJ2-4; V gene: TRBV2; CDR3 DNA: TGTGCCAGCAGTGCCTTTTGGCCTGGGAGAAACATTCAGTACTTC; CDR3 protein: CASSAFWPGRNIQYF
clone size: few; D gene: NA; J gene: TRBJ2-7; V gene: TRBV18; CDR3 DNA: TGTGCCAGCTCACCACCGCCGGGGCAGGGATCCTACGAGCAGTACTTC; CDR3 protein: CASSPPPGQGSYEQYF
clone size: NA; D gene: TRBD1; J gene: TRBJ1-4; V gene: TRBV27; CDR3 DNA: TGTGCCAGCAGTTCCGTGGATAAAGGGACAGGGGGCGGAAAACTGTTTTTT; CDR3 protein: CASSSVDKGTGGGKLFF
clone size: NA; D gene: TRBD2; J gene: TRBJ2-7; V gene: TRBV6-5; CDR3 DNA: TGTGCCAGCAGTTACGTGGTGGGACTAGCGGGAGGACGAGAGCAGTACTTC; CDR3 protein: CASSYVVGLAGGREQYF
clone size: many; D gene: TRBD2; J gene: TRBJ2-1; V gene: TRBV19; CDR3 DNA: TGTGCCAGTAGTATAAGGGGCGGGAGTGCCTACAATGAGCAGTTCTTC; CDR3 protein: CASSIRGGSAYNEQFF
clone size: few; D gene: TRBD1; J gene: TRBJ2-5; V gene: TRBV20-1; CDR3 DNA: TGCAGTGCCCAGAGGACAGGACGGGAAGAGACCCAGTACTTC; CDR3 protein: CSAQRTGREETQYF
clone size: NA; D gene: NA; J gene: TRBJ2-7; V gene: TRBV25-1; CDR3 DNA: TGTGCCAGCACCCTATTGGGTGAGCAGTACTTC; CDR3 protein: CASTLLGEQYF
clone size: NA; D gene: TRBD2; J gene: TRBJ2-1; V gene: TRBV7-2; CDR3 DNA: TGTGCCAGCAGCTTAAGGACTAGCGAGGTCGATGAGCAGTTCTTC; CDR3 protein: CASSLRTSEVDEQFF
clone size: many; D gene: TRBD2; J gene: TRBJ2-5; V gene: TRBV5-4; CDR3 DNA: TGTGCCAGCAGCTTGAAGACTAGCGGTAAAGAGACCCAGTACTTC; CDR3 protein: CASSLKTSGKETQYF
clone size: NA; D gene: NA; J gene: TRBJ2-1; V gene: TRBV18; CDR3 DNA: TGTGCCAGCTCACGAGGGAGGGGGCGCGTAGGCAATGAGCAGTTCTTC; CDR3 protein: CASSRGRGRVGNEQFF
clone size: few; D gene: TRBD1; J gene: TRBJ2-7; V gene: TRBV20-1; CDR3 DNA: TGCAGTGCTAGAGGTGCTACCGGGACAGGAGCCTCCTACGAGCAGTACTTC; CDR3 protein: CSARGATGTGASYEQYF
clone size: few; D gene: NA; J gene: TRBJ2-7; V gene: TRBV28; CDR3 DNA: TGTGCCAGCAGTTCTCCCAGGGGTGCGGAGTACGAGCAGTACTTC; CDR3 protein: CASSSPRGAEYEQYF
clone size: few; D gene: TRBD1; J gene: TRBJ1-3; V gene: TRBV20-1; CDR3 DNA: TGCAGTGCTCCGAAAGCCAGGACAGGGGTGCAGGGTACCTCTGGAAACACCATATATTTT; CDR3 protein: CSAPKARTGVQGTSGNTIYF
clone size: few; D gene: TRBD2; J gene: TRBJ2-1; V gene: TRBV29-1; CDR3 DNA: TGCAGCGTTGGGTCGGTCAGAATCACCGGGACTAGCGGCTACAATGAGCAGTTCTTC; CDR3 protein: CSVGSVRITGTSGYNEQFF
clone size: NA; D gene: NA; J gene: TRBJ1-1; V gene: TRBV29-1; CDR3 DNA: TGCAGCGCACAACCACAGGTAATGAACACTGAAGCTTTCTTT; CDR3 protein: CSAQPQVMNTEAFF
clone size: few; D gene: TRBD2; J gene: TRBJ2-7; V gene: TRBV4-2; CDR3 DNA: TGTGCCAGCAGCCAAGGGGGTAGCGGGAGCTCCTACGAGCAGTACTTC; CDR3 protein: CASSQGGSGSSYEQYF
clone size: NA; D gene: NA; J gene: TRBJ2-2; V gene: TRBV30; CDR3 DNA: TGTGCCTGGAGTGGCCCTACAAACACCGGGGAGCTGTTTTTT; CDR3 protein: CAWSGPTNTGELFF
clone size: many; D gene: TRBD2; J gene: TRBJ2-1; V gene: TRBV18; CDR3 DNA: TGTGCCAGCTCACTACTCCCAACTAGCGGGGGTGACAATGAGCAGTTCTTC; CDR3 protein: CASSLLPTSGGDNEQFF
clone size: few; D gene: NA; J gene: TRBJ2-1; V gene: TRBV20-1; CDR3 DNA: TGCAGTGCTAGGGGGCTACAATGGGGGAATGAGCAGTTCTTC; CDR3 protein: CSARGLQWGNEQFF
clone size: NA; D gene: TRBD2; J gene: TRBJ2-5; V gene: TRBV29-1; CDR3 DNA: TGCAGCGTTGCCGCGGGGGGATCCGGGACGGCAACCTTC; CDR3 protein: CSVAAGGSGTATF
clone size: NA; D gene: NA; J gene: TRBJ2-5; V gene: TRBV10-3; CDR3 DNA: TGTGCCATCAGGGACAGCCAGTACCAAGAGACCCAGTACTTC; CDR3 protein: CAIRDSQYQETQYF